The TCR beta chain under discussion was sequenced for a study of T cells in Graves' hyperthyroidism and ophthalmopathy. The CDR3 loop spans 17 amino acids. The J segment lost 0 bases and the V segment lost 3 bases, leaving 7 bases of the junction unmatched. From RNA transcripts, TCR beta CDR3 regions were amplified. A set of HTBI primers served as the primers for a first-round RT-PCR of the TCR CDR3. TCRdb reprocessed the multiplex PCR reads with MiXCR, giving one entry per CDR3 protein. In the table there are some 460,000 distinct CDR3 sequences, 15% to 17% of which are singletons. Study findings and constraints: Ophthalmopathy was separated from stable hyperthyroidism by a 13 V-J model.

This clonotype was seen ten or more times. Antigen specificity is unknown. The clonotype comes from a woman between 18 and 30 years old with Graves' hyperthyroidism. Sequencing input: blood. The V call is TRBV12-3 or TRBV12-4, the J call TRBJ1-2; 10 bases align to TRBD1. The CDR3 sequence is CASSFGTGVRANYGYTF. DNA of the CDR3: TGTGCCAGCAGTTTCGGGACAGGGGTTAGAGCTAACTATGGCTACACCTTC.